This note documents a single T cell receptor beta chain sequence. Its target is not known. The germline gives CDR1 GTSNPN, CDR2 SVGIG (reference sequence). V lost 0 bases, J lost 0 bases, and 6 bases lay in between. The CDR3 length is 14 residues. Expressed TCRB transcripts were sequenced because the entire RNA isolate underwent reverse transcription. Generated by immunoSEQ multiplex PCR, the TCRdb table keeps only in-frame clones and is missing some. This sample has approximately 44,000 clones, with about half found just once. This sample is drawn from a study of beta chain features in type 1 diabetes. About the research overall: Regarding age, gender and cell yields, patients proved similar to healthy donors.

Study observations and caveats: For patients and controls alike, PCR might favor shorter templates to the same degree. Researchers could not determine here whether HLA type influences TCRB rearrangement. Within patients, naive, central memory and Treg TCRB repertoires seemed more similar than within healthy donors.

This chain links TRBV30 with TRBJ1-3; D gene ambiguous. Material: Tregs from blood. This receptor was obtained from a woman aged 18-30 years in good health. The DNA for the CDR3 is TGTGCCTGGAGTGTCGGGAGCTCTGGAAACACCATATATTTT. Residues: CAWSVGSSGNTIYF.